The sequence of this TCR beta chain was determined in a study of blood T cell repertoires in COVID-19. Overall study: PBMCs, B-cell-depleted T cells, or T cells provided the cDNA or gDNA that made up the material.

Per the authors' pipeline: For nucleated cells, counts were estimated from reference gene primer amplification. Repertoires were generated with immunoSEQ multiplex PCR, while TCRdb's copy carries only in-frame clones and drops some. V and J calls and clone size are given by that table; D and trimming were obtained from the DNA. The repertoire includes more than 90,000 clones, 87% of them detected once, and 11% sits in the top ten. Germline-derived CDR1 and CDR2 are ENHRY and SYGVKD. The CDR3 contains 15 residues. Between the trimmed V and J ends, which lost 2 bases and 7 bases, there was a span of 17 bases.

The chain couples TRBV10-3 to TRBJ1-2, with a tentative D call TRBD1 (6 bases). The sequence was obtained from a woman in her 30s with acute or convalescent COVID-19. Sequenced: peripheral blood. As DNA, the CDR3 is TGTGCCATCAGTGAGATACCCACAGGGTCTGGTGGCTACACCTTC. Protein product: CAISEIPTGSGGYTF.